The 21 T cell receptor beta chains listed next were all sequenced from one sample in a study of blood T cell repertoires in COVID-19. Measured with immunoSEQ multiplex PCR; TCRdb has only the in-frame clones, and not every one. The sample includes under 300,000 clones, approximately 86% of them seen just once. Sequenced sample: peripheral blood. The receptors stem from a woman at least 80 years old with active or convalescent COVID-19.

The chain has TRBV5-1 and TRBJ2-7; unclear D gene. Germline loops: CDR1 SGHRS, CDR2 YFSETQ. V was shortened by 1 base and J by 0 bases, with 17 bases between the two germline ends. CDR3 length equals 17 residues. The CDR3 sequence is CASSLSLGSLSSYEQYF. CDR3 nucleotides: TGCGCCAGCAGCTTGAGTCTAGGTAGCCTTTCCTCCTACGAGCAGTACTTC.

The J gene is TRBJ1-1, the V gene TRBV7-9; 8 positions match TRBD1. The germline gives CDR1 SEHNR, CDR2 FQNEAQ (reference sequence). The CDR3 loop spans 14 amino acids. V lost 6 bases, J lost 5 bases, and 8 bases stayed unmatched. CDR3 sequence: CASRVQGGWTEAFF. The CDR3 DNA is TGTGCCAGCAGGGTACAGGGGGGTTGGACTGAAGCTTTCTTT. The variable domain in full, completed from reference TRBV7-9 and TRBJ1-1, reads DTGVSQNPRHKITKRGQNVTFRCDPISEHNRLYWYRQTLGQGPEFLTYFQNEAQLEKSRLLSDRFSAERPKGSFSTLEIQRTEQGDSAMYLCASRVQGGWTEAFFGQGTRLTVV.

The V gene is TRBV14, the J gene TRBJ1-1, with TRBD1 identical over 8 bases. This CDR3 is 13 amino acids long. J lost 4 bases, V lost 7 bases, and 5 bases had no gene match. The germline gives CDR1 SGHDN, CDR2 FVKESK. The CDR3, as DNA: TGTGCCAGCACCCTCGACAGGGGCACTGAAGCTTTCTTT. Translated: CASTLDRGTEAFF.

The chain employs TRBV27 and TRBJ1-5, with 10 bases identical to TRBD1. J gave up 6 bases and V 5 bases, and 19 bases lay outside the gene matches. The CDR3 extends over 19 amino acids. Germline-derived CDR1 and CDR2 are MNHEY and SMNVEV (reference sequence). The CDR3 protein is CASSPRRGTGDSSSQPQHF. The CDR3 nucleotides are TGTGCCAGCAGTCCGCGACGGGGGACAGGGGATTCTTCGAGTCAGCCCCAGCATTTT.

The rearrangement uses TRBV4-1 and TRBJ2-5; 11 nucleotides agree with TRBD2. The J segment lost 9 bases and the V segment lost 0 bases, leaving 12 bases of the junction unmatched. CDR1 is MGHRA, CDR2 YSYEKL, per germline. The CDR3 consists of 17 residues. The CDR3 here is CASSQDLTSGGPAAQYF. The CDR3 DNA reads as TGCGCCAGCAGCCAAGATCTCACTAGCGGGGGCCCAGCGGCCCAGTACTTC.

This rearrangement joins TRBV25-1 to TRBJ2-3, with 13 bases fitting TRBD2. This CDR3 is built from 16 residues. CDR1 is MGHDK, CDR2 SYGVNS, per germline. V lost 3 bases to trimming and J lost 0 bases; unmatched junction nucleotides: 0. The CDR3 loop reads CASSEGLAGSTDTQYF. In DNA, the CDR3 is TGTGCCAGCAGTGAGGGACTAGCGGGGAGCACAGATACGCAGTATTTT.

The CDR3 protein is CASSLDSSKNIQYF. CDR3 DNA sequence: TGTGCCAGCAGCTTGGACTCGAGCAAAAACATTCAGTACTTC. The J gene is TRBJ2-4, the V gene TRBV5-5; D uncertain. Trimming cost V 0 bases and J 3 bases, with 7 bases left between them. The CDR3 totals 14 residues. CDR1 is SGHKS, CDR2 YYEKEE, per germline (reference sequence).

This clone was counted once. The rearrangement links TRBV24-1 to TRBJ2-1; D ambiguous. With 0 bases removed from V and 6 bases from J, the gap between germline ends came to 8 bases. Germline loops: CDR1 KGHDR, CDR2 SFDVKD. The CDR3 length is 14 residues. The CDR3 loop reads CATSDLNGFNEQFF. CDR3 in DNA: TGTGCCACCAGTGATTTGAATGGCTTCAATGAGCAGTTCTTC.

This chain joins TRBV6-4 and TRBJ2-1; 7 bases match TRBD1. Germline loops: CDR1 MRHNA, CDR2 SNTAGT. Germline trimming cut 2 bases from V and 5 bases from J; bases unmatched to any gene: 3. This CDR3 region has 14 residues. The chain's CDR3 is CASSDTGQNNEQFF. The CDR3 bases are TGTGCCAGCAGTGACACGGGACAGAACAATGAGCAGTTCTTC.

The chain links TRBV18 to TRBJ2-7, with 9 positions matching TRBD1. Germline V CDR1 and CDR2: KGHSH, LQKENI. There are 17 residues in the CDR3. V gave up 3 bases and J gave up 3 bases; unmatched junction bases: 12. CDR3 sequence reads: CASSPPWDRETLYEQYF. The CDR3 DNA reads TGTGCCAGCTCACCGCCGTGGGACAGGGAAACCCTCTACGAGCAGTACTTC.

The rearrangement uses TRBV7-7 and TRBJ2-1; D gene ambiguous. The CDR3 has 14 residues. V was cut by 1 base and J by 6 bases, with 10 bases left in between. Germline assignment: CDR1 SSHAT and CDR2 FNYEAQ (reference sequence). CDR3 residues: CASSLGPGRNEQFF. As DNA, the CDR3 is TGTGCCAGCAGCTTAGGGCCAGGTCGCAATGAGCAGTTCTTC. Filled out from reference TRBV7-7 and TRBJ2-1, the complete variable domain reads GAGVSQSPRYKVTKRGQDVTLRCDPISSHATLYWYQQALGQGPEFLTYFNYEAQPDKSGLPSDRFSAERPEGSISTLTIQRTEQRDSAMYRCASSLGPGRNEQFFGPGTRLTVL.

The rearrangement uses TRBV30 and TRBJ1-5, with 8 bases aligning to TRBD1. Germline V gene lookup returns CDR1 GTSNPN and CDR2 SVGIG (reference sequence). The CDR3 loop spans 14 amino acids. With 0 bases clipped from V and 6 bases from J, the junction kept 4 bases outside the gene matches. CDR3 amino acids: CAWSVQGGGQPQHF. CDR3 bases: TGTGCCTGGAGTGTACAGGGGGGCGGTCAGCCCCAGCATTTT.

The rearrangement joins TRBV7-9 to TRBJ1-1, with 7 positions matching TRBD1. Germline V gene lookup returns CDR1 SEHNR and CDR2 FQNEAQ (reference sequence). V was pared by 5 bases and J by 1 base, with 4 bases of the junction left unmatched. The CDR3 runs to 14 residues. The CDR3 spells CASSPRTGNTEAFF. In DNA, the CDR3 is TGTGCCAGCAGCCCGAGGACAGGGAACACTGAAGCTTTCTTT.

The chain links TRBV12-3 or TRBV12-4 to TRBJ1-1; D is unclear. The V gene lost 5 bases and the J gene lost 8 bases, with 12 bases spanning the gap. This CDR3 region has 12 residues. The CDR3 DNA reads TGTGCCAGCAGTGACTACAGTACCGAAGCTTTCTTT. Translated, it gives CASSDYSTEAFF.

The J gene is TRBJ2-3, the V gene TRBV5-1; 11 bases fit TRBD1. V was pared by 4 bases and J by 0 bases, with 4 bases of the junction left unmatched. Germline V lookup: CDR1 SGHRS, CDR2 YFSETQ. This CDR3 region has 16 residues. The CDR3 DNA reads as TGCGCCAGCAGCGCCGGACAGGGGGCGAGCACAGATACGCAGTATTTT. It codes for CASSAGQGASTDTQYF.

This CDR3 reads CASSQGQGQSGNTIYF. The DNA for the CDR3 is TGCGCCAGCAGCCAAGGACAGGGACAATCTGGAAACACCATATATTTT. The gene calls are TRBV4-1 and TRBJ1-3; 7 nucleotides match TRBD1. Germline CDR1 MGHRA, CDR2 YSYEKL. CDR3 length: 16 residues. The V gene end was trimmed by 1 base and the J gene end by 1 base; junction bases not matched to a gene: 4.

The chain couples TRBV7-8 to TRBJ1-5; D is uncertain. The CDR3 is 15 residues long. Trimming pared 1 base from V and 0 bases from J, leaving 7 bases between. Germline CDR1 reads SGHVS; CDR2 reads FQNEAQ. The CDR3 bases are TGTGCCAGCAGCTTAGGCGGTATTAGCAATCAGCCCCAGCATTTT. Translated: CASSLGGISNQPQHF.

CDR3: CAISLDGRTNEAFF. CDR3 nucleotides: TGTGCCATCAGTTTAGATGGGCGAACGAATGAAGCTTTCTTT. This rearrangement joins TRBV10-3 to TRBJ1-1; no clear D. With 5 bases removed from V and 7 bases from J, the gap between germline ends came to 17 bases. CDR3 length equals 14 residues. Per the germline V gene, CDR1 is ENHRY and CDR2 is SYGVKD.

The chain recombines TRBV5-1 with TRBJ1-2; TRBD1 matches 11 bases. There are 14 residues in the CDR3. With V trimmed by 4 bases and J by 10 bases, 9 bases remained unmatched. Germline V gene lookup returns CDR1 SGHRS and CDR2 YFSETQ. The CDR3 is CASSPGQGASIYTF. CDR3 sequence (DNA): TGCGCCAGCAGCCCAGGACAGGGGGCTTCCATCTACACCTTC.

V and J are TRBV7-6 and TRBJ2-3, with TRBD1 identical over 8 bases. The V segment lost 5 bases and the J segment 6 bases; nucleotides outside the gene matches: 7. This CDR3 spans 14 amino acids. Germline V gene lookup returns CDR1 SGHVS and CDR2 FNYEAQ. The CDR3: CASSPGGSMDTQYF. DNA for the CDR3: TGTGCCAGCAGCCCAGGGGGCTCAATGGATACGCAGTATTTT.

The chain joins TRBV5-4 to TRBJ2-7; TRBD1 aligns across 8 bases. Trimming took 4 bases from V and 0 from J; bases not matched to a gene: 9. The CDR3 has 16 amino acids. In germline, CDR1 is SGHNT, CDR2 YYREEE (reference sequence). CDR3 nucleotides: TGTGCCAGCAGCAGCCGGACAGGGACTCTCTCCTACGAGCAGTACTTC. Translation gives CASSSRTGTLSYEQYF.